A selection of T cell receptor beta chains follows, all from one sample in a study of response to subunit inactivated influenza vaccine. TCRdb re-called the RT-PCR reads with MiXCR, one entry per CDR3 protein. The table includes about 520,000 distinct CDR3 sequences, around 25% detected once. The specimen was CD4+ T cells sorted from PBMCs, collected less than 6 days after vaccination. Every receptor here comes from a man aged 45-60 years who received an inactivated influenza vaccine. CDR3s include the opening cysteine and the closing phenylalanine or tryptophan. D genes are given only for firm matches. A clone size is listed for some rows: how often the clone was seen (once, few, many), or a class if it is expanded.

D	size	J	V	CDR3	DNA
TRBD2	-	TRBJ2-3	TRBV18	CASSPPRGVSTDTQYF	TGTGCCAGCTCACCACCGCGGGGGGTCAGCACAGATACGCAGTATTTT
-	-	TRBJ2-7	TRBV18	CASSGTYVSYEQYF	TGTGCCAGCTCGGGGACGTATGTCTCCTACGAGCAGTACTTC
TRBD1	-	TRBJ1-1	TRBV5-1	CASSSTGTENTEAFF	TGCGCCAGCAGCTCGACCGGGACAGAGAACACTGAAGCTTTCTTT
TRBD1	-	TRBJ1-5	TRBV11-1	CASSLAKWTGGANQPQHF	TGTGCCAGCAGCTTAGCCAAGTGGACAGGGGGCGCAAATCAGCCCCAGCATTTT
TRBD1	many	TRBJ1-5	TRBV10-3	CAISESLDRGPRNQPQHF	TGTGCCATCAGTGAGTCGCTGGACAGGGGTCCTCGCAATCAGCCCCAGCATTTT
-	-	TRBJ2-3	TRBV4-2	CASSHRDSKGDTQYF	TGTGCCAGCAGCCACAGAGACTCTAAAGGGGATACGCAGTATTTT
-	-	TRBJ2-1	TRBV7-8	CASSLRAFSYNEQFF	TGTGCCAGCAGCCTACGGGCCTTCTCCTACAATGAGCAGTTCTTC
-	-	TRBJ2-7	TRBV29-1	CSAKSTYEQYF	TGCAGCGCCAAATCGACCTACGAGCAGTACTTC
-	many	TRBJ2-2	TRBV20-1	CSASVQTNTGELFF	TGCAGTGCTAGCGTGCAAACGAACACCGGGGAGCTGTTTTTT
-	few	TRBJ1-6	TRBV3-1	CASSVGARNSPLHF	TGTGCCAGCAGCGTGGGGGCGCGGAATTCACCCCTCCACTTT
-	once	TRBJ2-7	TRBV20-1	CSARDQFSSYEQYF	TGCAGTGCTAGAGATCAGTTTAGCTCCTACGAGCAGTACTTC
-	few	TRBJ2-1	TRBV19	CASGLAYNEQFF	TGTGCCAGTGGCCTAGCGTACAATGAGCAGTTCTTC
-	few	TRBJ2-5	TRBV12-3/TRBV12-4	CASSETGLETQYF	TGTGCCAGCAGCGAAACAGGGTTAGAGACCCAGTACTTC
-	few	TRBJ2-1	TRBV7-8	CASSSELGLSSYNEQFF	TGTGCCAGCAGCTCGGAACTAGGACTTAGCTCCTACAATGAGCAGTTCTTC
-	-	TRBJ2-1	TRBV7-2	CASSPWEGGYNEQFF	TGTGCCAGCAGCCCCTGGGAAGGGGGCTACAATGAGCAGTTCTTC
-	once	TRBJ1-5	TRBV12-3/TRBV12-4	CASSSAGGANQPQHF	TGTGCCAGCAGTTCCGCCGGGGGCGCGAATCAGCCCCAGCATTTT
TRBD2	few	TRBJ2-1	TRBV7-2	CASSKTSGVYNEQFF	TGTGCCAGCAGCAAAACTAGCGGGGTATACAATGAGCAGTTCTTC
TRBD2	few	TRBJ2-2	TRBV4-3	CASSLFSGSAGTGELFF	TGCGCCAGCAGCCTATTTAGCGGGAGCGCGGGCACCGGGGAGCTGTTTTTT
-	few	TRBJ2-2	TRBV4-2	CASSERQANTGELFF	TGTGCCAGCAGCGAACGACAGGCAAACACCGGGGAGCTGTTTTTT
TRBD2	few	TRBJ2-3	TRBV5-1	CASTLSGSTDTQYF	TGCGCCAGCACCCTTAGCGGGAGCACAGATACGCAGTATTTT
-	-	TRBJ2-7	TRBV3-1	CASSQGGKNHYEQYF	TGTGCCAGCAGCCAAGGCGGAAAAAACCACTACGAGCAGTACTTC
-	-	TRBJ2-2	TRBV6-1	CASNRENTGELFF	TGTGCCAGCAACAGGGAGAACACCGGGGAGCTGTTTTTT